This T cell receptor beta chain was sequenced for a study of PD-L1 blockade in urothelial cancer. For the study at large: Males with bladder-origin urothelial cancer constituted about nine tenths of the roughly 29 patients.

Assay used: immunoSEQ multiplex PCR; TCRdb lists only in-frame clones, some missing. The repertoire holds 90,000 to 100,000 clones, around 87% seen once, with around 1.5% in the top ten. This sample's time point: pretreatment peripheral blood. Pretreatment and on-treatment blood mononuclear cell samples were taken, totaling between 1 and 8 time points per patient. Germline V gene data show CDR1 as SGHVS and CDR2 as FQNEAQ. CDR3 size: 17 residues. The V gene end was trimmed by 5 bases and the J gene end by 4 bases; junction bases not matched to a gene: 13. The sample in question was PBMCs, obtained around atezolizumab (anti-PD-L1) treatment. The TCR comes from a man aged 60-69 years with urothelial cancer. The rearrangement uses TRBV7-8 and TRBJ1-2; TRBD1 aligns across 10 bases. CDR3 sequence: CASSASRDRGLFYGYTF. In nucleotides, the CDR3 is TGTGCCAGCAGCGCAAGTCGAGACAGGGGGCTTTTCTATGGCTACACCTTC.